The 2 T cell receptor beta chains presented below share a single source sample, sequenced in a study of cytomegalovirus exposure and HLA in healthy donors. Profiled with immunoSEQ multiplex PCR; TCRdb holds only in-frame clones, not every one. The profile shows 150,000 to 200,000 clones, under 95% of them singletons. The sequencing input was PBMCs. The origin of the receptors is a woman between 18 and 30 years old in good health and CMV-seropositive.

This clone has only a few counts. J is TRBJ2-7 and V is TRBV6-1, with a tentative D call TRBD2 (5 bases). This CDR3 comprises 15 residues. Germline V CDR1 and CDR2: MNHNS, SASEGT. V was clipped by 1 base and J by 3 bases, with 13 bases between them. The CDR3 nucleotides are TGTGCCAGCAGTGAAGATCGGCGGGCCGGCTACGAGCAGTACTTC. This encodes CASSEDRRAGYEQYF.

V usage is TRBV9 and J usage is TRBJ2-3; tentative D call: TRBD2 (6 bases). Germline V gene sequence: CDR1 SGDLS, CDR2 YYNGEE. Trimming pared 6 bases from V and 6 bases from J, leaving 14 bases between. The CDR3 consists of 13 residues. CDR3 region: CASNSGGGDTQYF. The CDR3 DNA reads TGTGCCAGCAATAGCGGAGGCGGGGATACGCAGTATTTT.